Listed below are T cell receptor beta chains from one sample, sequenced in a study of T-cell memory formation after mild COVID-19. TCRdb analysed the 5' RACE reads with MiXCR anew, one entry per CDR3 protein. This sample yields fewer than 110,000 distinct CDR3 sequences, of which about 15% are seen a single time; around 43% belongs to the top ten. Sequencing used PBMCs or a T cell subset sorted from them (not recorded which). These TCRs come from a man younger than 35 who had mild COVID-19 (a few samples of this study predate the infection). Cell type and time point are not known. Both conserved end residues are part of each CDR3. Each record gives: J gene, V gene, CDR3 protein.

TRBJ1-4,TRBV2,CASAGANEKLFF
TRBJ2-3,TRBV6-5,CAITDRDGDTQYF
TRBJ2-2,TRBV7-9,CASTPPGGGTGELFF
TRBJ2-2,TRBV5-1,CASGGEAGNTGELFF
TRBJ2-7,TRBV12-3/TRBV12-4,CASSFDPADEQYF
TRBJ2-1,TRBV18,CASSPAVGYNNEQFF
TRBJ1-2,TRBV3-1,CASSQEDRGLNYGYTF
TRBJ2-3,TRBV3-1,CASSQGLDSYTDTQYF
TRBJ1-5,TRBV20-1,CSASRDRGWFQPQHF
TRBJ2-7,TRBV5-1,CASSNTGYLFEQYF
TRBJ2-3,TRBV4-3,CASSQDAGEAGTDTQYF
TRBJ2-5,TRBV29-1,CSGTGGPRAPHQETQYF
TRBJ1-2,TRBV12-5,CASGLGPYFGYTF
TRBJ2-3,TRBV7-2,CASTLTPRTDTQYF
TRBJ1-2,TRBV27,CASSPGPRGGYTF
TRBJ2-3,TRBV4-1,CASSQDNMGATDTQYF
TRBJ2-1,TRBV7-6,CASSSQSNEQFF
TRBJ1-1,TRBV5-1,CASSLDQGARSTEAFF
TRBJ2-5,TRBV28,CASSLGLGKDYETQYF
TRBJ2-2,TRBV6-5,CASRGATGELFF
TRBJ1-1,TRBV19,CASSGRQVPEDTEAFF
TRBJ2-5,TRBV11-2,CASSPGYRQNQETQYF
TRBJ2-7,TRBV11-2,CASSLGEQYF
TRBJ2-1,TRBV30,CAWSLQGPDEQFF
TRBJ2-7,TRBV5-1,CASSFRGPYEQYF
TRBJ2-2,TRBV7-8,CASSLTGTGELFF
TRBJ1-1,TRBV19,CASSIGRTNTEAFF
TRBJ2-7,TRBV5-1,CASRAVGHSGEQYF
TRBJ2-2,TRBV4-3,CASSQYPSGGETGELFF
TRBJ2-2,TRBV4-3,CASSQDSLAGGTGELFF
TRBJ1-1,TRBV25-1,CASSFTGIATEAFF
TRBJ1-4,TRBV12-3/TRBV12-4,CASSLPATNEKLFF
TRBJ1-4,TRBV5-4,CASSSRDRGDEKLFF
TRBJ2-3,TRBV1,CTSSRASGGEEADTQYF
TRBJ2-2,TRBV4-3,CASSQGLAPGELFF
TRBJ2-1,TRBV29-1,CSAGGTGYNEQFF
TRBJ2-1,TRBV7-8,CASSLGGEYNEQFF
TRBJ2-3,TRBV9,CASSAFGTSGGGDTQYF
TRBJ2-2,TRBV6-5,CASSYWQGDTGELFF
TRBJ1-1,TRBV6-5,CASSYVGSNTEAFF
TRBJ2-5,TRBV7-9,CASSPRDTRLKETQYF
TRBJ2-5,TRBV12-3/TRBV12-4,CASSLGAGRRETQYF
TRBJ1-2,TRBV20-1,CSASLDRVPDGYTF
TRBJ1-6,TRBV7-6,CASSEWGTGGNSPLHF
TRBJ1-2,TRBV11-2,CASSSVDRAYGYTF
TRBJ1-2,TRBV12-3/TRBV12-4,CASRDRENYGYTF
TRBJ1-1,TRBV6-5,CASRQGSGEAFF
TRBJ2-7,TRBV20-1,CSARVLADYEQYF
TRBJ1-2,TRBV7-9,CASNPPGAGGYTF
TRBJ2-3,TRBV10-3,CATQGPPSTDTQYF
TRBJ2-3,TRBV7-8,CASSPGSSTDTQYF
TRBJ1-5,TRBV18,CASSTANQPQHF